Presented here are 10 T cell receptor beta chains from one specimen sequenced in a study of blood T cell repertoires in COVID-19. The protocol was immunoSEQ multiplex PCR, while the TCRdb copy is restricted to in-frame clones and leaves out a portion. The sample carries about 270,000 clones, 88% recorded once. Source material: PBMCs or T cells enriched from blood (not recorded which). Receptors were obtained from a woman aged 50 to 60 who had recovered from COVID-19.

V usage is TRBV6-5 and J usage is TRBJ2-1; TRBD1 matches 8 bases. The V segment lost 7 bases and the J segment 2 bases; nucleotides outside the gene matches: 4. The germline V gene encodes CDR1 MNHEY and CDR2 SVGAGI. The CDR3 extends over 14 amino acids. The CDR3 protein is CASKGQGPYNEQFF. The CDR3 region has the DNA TGTGCCAGCAAAGGACAGGGCCCCTACAATGAGCAGTTCTTC.

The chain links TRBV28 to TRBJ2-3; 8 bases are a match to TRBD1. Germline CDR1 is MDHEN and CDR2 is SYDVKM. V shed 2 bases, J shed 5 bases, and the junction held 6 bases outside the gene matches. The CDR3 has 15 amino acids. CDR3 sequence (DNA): TGTGCCAGCAGTTTAGGGCAGGGGGCGTTAGATACGCAGTATTTT. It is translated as CASSLGQGALDTQYF. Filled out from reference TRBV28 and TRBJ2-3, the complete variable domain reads DVKVTQSSRYLVKRTGEKVFLECVQDMDHENMFWYRQDPGLGLRLIYFSYDVKMKEKGDIPEGYSVSREKKERFSLILESASTNQTSMYLCASSLGQGALDTQYFGPGTRLTVL.

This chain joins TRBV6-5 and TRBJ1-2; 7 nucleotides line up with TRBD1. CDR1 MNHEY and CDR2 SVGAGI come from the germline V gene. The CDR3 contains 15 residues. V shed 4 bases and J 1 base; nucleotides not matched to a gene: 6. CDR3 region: CASSSGQTLNYGYTF. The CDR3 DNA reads TGTGCCAGCAGTTCGGGACAGACGCTTAACTATGGCTACACCTTC.

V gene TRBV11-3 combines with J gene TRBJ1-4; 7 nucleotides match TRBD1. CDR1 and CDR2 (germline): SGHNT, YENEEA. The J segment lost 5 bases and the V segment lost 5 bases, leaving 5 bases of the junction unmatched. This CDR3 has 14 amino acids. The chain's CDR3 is CASSPMTGNEKLFF. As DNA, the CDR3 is TGTGCCAGCAGCCCAATGACAGGGAATGAAAAACTGTTTTTT. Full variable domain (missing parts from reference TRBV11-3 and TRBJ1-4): EAGVVQSPRYKIIEKKQPVAFWCNPISGHNTLYWYLQNLGQGPELLIRYENEEAVDDSQLPKDRFSAERLKGVDSTLKIQPAELGDSAVYLCASSPMTGNEKLFFGSGTQLSVL.

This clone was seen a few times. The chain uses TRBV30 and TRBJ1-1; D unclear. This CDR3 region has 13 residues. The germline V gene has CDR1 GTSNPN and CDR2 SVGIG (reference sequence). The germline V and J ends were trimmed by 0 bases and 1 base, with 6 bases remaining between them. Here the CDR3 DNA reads TGTGCCTGGAGTGTTACAGCGAACACTGAAGCTTTCTTT. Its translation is CAWSVTANTEAFF. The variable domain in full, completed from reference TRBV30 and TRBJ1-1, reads SQTIHQWPATLVQPVGSPLSLECTVEGTSNPNLYWYRQAAGRGLQLLFYSVGIGQISSEVPQNLSASRPQDRQFILSSKKLLLSDSGFYLCAWSVTANTEAFFGQGTRLTVV.

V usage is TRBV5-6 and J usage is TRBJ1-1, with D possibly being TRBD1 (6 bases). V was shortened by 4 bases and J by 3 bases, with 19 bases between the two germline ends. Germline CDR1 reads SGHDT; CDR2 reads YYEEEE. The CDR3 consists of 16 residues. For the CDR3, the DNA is TGTGCCAGCAGCCATATGAGCAGGGGTCCCCACACTGAAGCTTTCTTT. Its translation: CASSHMSRGPHTEAFF.

The CDR3 loop is CATSDLERGGYTF. DNA of the CDR3: TGTGCCACCAGTGATTTGGAAAGAGGAGGCTACACCTTC. V usage is TRBV24-1 and J usage is TRBJ1-2, with no clear D. Deletions cut 0 bases from V and 8 bases from J, with 9 bases between. The CDR3 has 13 amino acids. Germline V gene lookup returns CDR1 KGHDR and CDR2 SFDVKD.

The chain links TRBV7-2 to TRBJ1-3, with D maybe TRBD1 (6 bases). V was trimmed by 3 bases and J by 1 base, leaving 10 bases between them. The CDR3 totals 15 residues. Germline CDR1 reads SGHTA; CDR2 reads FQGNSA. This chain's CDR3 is CASSFRGASGNTIYF. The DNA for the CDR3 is TGTGCCAGCAGCTTCCGGGGGGCGTCTGGAAACACCATATATTTT.

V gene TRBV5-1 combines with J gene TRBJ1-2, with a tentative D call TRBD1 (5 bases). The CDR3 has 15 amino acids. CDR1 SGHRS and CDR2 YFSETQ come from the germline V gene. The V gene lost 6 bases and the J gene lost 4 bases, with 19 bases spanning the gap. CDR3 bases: TGCGCCAGCATCCCCGGCCCGGGACTCGTCTATGGCTACACCTTC. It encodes CASIPGPGLVYGYTF.

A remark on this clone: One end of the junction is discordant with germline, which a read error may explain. In DNA, the CDR3 is TGTGCTAGCAGCACGAACCTAGCGAGCCAAGAGACCCAGTACTTC. Translation: CASSTNLASQETQYF. The rearrangement joins TRBV7-7 to TRBJ2-5, with D maybe TRBD2 (6 bases). The CDR3 length is 15 residues. CDR1 SSHAT and CDR2 FNYEAQ come from the germline V gene (reference sequence).